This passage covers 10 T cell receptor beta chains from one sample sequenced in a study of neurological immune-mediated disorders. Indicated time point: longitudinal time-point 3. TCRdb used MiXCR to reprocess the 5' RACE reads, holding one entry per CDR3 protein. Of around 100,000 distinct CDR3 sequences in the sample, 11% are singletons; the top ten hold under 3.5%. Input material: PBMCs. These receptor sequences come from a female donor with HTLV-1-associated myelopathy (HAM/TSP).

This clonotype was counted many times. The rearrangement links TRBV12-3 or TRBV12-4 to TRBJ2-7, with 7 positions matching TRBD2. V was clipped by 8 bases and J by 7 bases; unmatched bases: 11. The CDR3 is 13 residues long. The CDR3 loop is CASCYAGVLEQYF. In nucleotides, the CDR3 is TGTGCCAGCTGTTACGCGGGGGTCCTGGAGCAGTACTTC.

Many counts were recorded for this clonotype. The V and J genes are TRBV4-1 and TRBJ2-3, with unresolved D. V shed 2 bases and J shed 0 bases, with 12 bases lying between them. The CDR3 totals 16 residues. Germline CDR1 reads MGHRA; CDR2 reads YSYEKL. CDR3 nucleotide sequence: TGCGCCAGCAGCCAATCACTACGGGTTAGCACAGATACGCAGTATTTT. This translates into CASSQSLRVSTDTQYF.

The DNA for the CDR3 is TGTGCCAGTAGTTCCATGGGGGGAACCTACGAGCAGTACTTC. It yields the protein CASSSMGGTYEQYF. The V and J genes are TRBV19 and TRBJ2-7; tentatively, D is TRBD2 (6 bases). The germline gives CDR1 LNHDA, CDR2 SQIVND (reference sequence). V lost 5 bases to trimming and J lost 2 bases, with 13 bases between them. The CDR3 consists of 14 residues.

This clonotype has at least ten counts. The CDR3 DNA reads TGCGCCAGCAGCATCAGCGGGGGGGAAGAGACCCAGTACTTC. This codes for CASSISGGEETQYF. V and J are TRBV5-1 and TRBJ2-5; TRBD2 matches at 10 bases. The V gene's germline CDR1 is SGHRS and CDR2 YFSETQ. Trimming at V came to 4 bases and at J to 3 bases, leaving 3 bases not matched to a gene. There are 14 residues in the CDR3.

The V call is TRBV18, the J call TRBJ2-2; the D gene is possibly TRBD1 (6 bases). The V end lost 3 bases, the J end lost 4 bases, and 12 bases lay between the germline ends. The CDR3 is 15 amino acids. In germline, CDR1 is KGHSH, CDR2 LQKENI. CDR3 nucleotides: TGTGCCAGCTCACCGTCGACAGGCCCCACCGGGGAGCTGTTTTTT. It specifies CASSPSTGPTGELFF.

CDR3 loop: CASSPSRAGRTYEQYF. In nucleotides, the CDR3 is TGTGCCAGCAGCCCTAGCAGGGCGGGGAGAACCTACGAGCAGTACTTC. The V gene is TRBV9, the J gene TRBJ2-7; TRBD2 might be the D (6 bases). The CDR3 covers 16 residues. With 4 bases removed from V and 2 bases from J, the gap between germline ends came to 19 bases. Germline CDR1 and CDR2: SGDLS and YYNGEE.

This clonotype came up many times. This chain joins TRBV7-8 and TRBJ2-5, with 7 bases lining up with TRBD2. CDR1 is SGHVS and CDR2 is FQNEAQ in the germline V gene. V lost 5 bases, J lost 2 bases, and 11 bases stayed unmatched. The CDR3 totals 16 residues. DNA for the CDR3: TGTGCCAGCAGCCCCAGCCCGGGAGGACTTCAAGAGACCCAGTACTTC. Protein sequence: CASSPSPGGLQETQYF.

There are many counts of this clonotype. The CDR3: CSATYQVNTEAFF. CDR3 coding DNA: TGCAGTGCCACATATCAAGTGAACACTGAAGCTTTCTTT. The chain joins TRBV20-1 to TRBJ1-1; D unclear. This CDR3 spans 13 amino acids. Trimming removed 6 bases at V and 0 bases at J, with 11 bases between. Germline V gives CDR1 DFQATT, CDR2 SNEGSKA (reference sequence).

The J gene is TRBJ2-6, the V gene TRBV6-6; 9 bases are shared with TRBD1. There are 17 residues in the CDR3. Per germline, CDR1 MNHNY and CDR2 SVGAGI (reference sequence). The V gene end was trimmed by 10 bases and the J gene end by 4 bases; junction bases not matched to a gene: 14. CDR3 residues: CAIRPGTGLSGANVLTF. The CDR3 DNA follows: TGTGCCATCCGTCCCGGGACAGGGTTGTCAGGGGCCAACGTCCTGACTTTC.

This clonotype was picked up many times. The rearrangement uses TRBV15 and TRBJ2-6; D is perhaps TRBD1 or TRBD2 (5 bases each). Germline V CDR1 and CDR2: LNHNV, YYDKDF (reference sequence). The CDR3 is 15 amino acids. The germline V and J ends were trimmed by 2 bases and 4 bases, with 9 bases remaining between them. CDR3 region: CATSRNRDGANVLTF. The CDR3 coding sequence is TGTGCCACCAGCAGAAACCGGGACGGGGCCAACGTCCTGACTTTC. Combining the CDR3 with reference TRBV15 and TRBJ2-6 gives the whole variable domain DAMVIQNPRYQVTQFGKPVTLSCSQTLNHNVMYWYQQKSSQAPKLLFHYYDKDFNNEADTPDNFQSRRPNTSFCFLDIRSPGLGDTAMYLCATSRNRDGANVLTFGAGSRLTVL.